What follows is one TCR beta chain and its context. Its antigen is undetermined. This sample was included in a study of shared clonotypes between healthy human individuals. For the study at large: Used for every donor were three CD4 naive, three CD4 memory, two CD8 naive and one CD8 memory plate. Study-wide results and caveats: As a rule, naive subsets had a larger estimated richness than memory subsets.

Trimming cost V 6 bases and J 4 bases; bases outside gene matches: 8. The CDR3 loop spans 15 amino acids. CDR1 and CDR2 (germline): SGDLS, YYNGEE. Researchers divided each subset's genomic DNA evenly across several immunoSEQ plates. Per the original data handling: From ImmunoSEQ came sequences covering only the junction and carrying no quality scores, so filtering differed. The method was immunoSEQ multiplex PCR; TCRdb's version includes in-frame clones alone and lacks a portion of them. V and J calls and clone size are as listed in that table; D and trimming were resolved from the DNA. This table holds roughly 1,100,000 clones, around 76% found once.

Sequencing used memory CD4+ T cells sorted from blood. The subset was: CD45RA-negative fraction. The genes are TRBV9 and TRBJ2-1; 9 nucleotides line up with TRBD1. The receptor was isolated from a man aged 18 to 35 in good health. The CDR3 sequence: CASTTRDRVYNEQFF. CDR3 DNA: TGTGCCAGCACGACACGGGACAGGGTTTACAATGAGCAGTTCTTC.